The next 9 T cell receptor beta chains were all read from a single sample in a study of spatial heterogeneity in lung cancer. TCRdb used MiXCR to reprocess the 5' RACE reads, holding one entry per CDR3 protein. The profile shows about 28,000 distinct CDR3 sequences, approximately 6.5% of them singletons. Points from the study as a whole: One measure, the expanded intratumoral alpha and beta TCR count, tracked tumor mutation counts.

Their cognate antigens are unknown. Time point indicated: sample taken at primary tumor resection. The material sequenced was lung tumor tissue, taken at surgery. These receptors came from a male donor with early-stage non-small cell lung cancer.

This clonotype was seen more than once but under ten times. The CDR3 sequence: CASSPPGKQETQYF. CDR3 nucleotide sequence: TGTGCCAGCTCACCACCGGGAAAGCAAGAGACCCAGTACTTC. The rearrangement links TRBV18 to TRBJ2-5; D call uncertain. The CDR3 consists of 14 residues. Trimming took off 0 bases at V and 2 bases at J, with 7 bases between the two ends. Germline CDR1 is KGHSH and CDR2 is LQKENI.

The chain combines TRBV29-1 with TRBJ1-4, with D maybe TRBD1 (5 bases). With 7 bases removed from V and 8 bases from J, the gap between germline ends came to 14 bases. Germline V CDR1 and CDR2: SQVTM, ANQGSEA. The CDR3 sequence is 12 residues long. CDR3 sequence reads: CSAQQETEKLFF. The CDR3, as DNA: TGCAGCGCTCAACAGGAGACGGAAAAACTGTTTTTT.

In its sample, this clonotype was seen a few times. Because the CDR3 is missing its conserved closing phenylalanine or tryptophan, this is likely a read error. The chain couples TRBV2 to TRBJ1-1; possible D gene TRBD1, 5 bases. Germline lookup yields CDR1 SNHLY and CDR2 FYNNEI. The CDR3 is 11 residues long. The ends were cut back, 8 bases at V and 5 bases at J, with 9 bases in the middle. The CDR3 loop is CASRGRTEAFS. The DNA for the CDR3 is TGTGCCAGCCGGGGCAGGACTGAAGCTTTCTCT.

This clonotype was recorded a few times. J is TRBJ1-6 and V is TRBV6-6; D ambiguous. The CDR3 spans 12 residues. V was pared by 2 bases and J by 10 bases, with 6 bases between. From germline, CDR1 is MNHNY and CDR2 SVGAGI (reference sequence). The CDR3 protein is CASSYQGSPLHF. In DNA, the CDR3 is TGTGCCAGCAGTTACCAAGGGTCACCCCTCCACTTT.

This clonotype was counted at least ten times. The V gene is TRBV3-1, the J gene TRBJ2-2; no reliable D call. The CDR3 is 14 amino acids. V gave up 4 bases and J gave up 5 bases, with 11 bases separating them. Germline assignment: CDR1 LGHDT and CDR2 YNNKEL (reference sequence). CDR3 amino acids: CASSLDSGTGELFF. The CDR3 DNA is TGTGCCAGCAGCCTCGATTCCGGGACCGGGGAGCTGTTTTTT.

Many counts were recorded for this clonotype. J is TRBJ2-7 and V is TRBV29-1; 10 bases map to TRBD1. The CDR3 is 14 amino acids. The V and J ends lost 6 bases and 4 bases, in that order; junction bases with no gene match: 9. Germline-derived CDR1 and CDR2 are SQVTM and ANQGSEA. The CDR3 reads CSVVPGTGVYEQYF. The CDR3 DNA sequence: TGCAGCGTAGTCCCCGGGACAGGGGTTTACGAGCAGTACTTC.

J is TRBJ2-3 and V is TRBV20-1; TRBD2 matches 9 bases. Germline loops: CDR1 DFQATT, CDR2 SNEGSKA (reference sequence). CDR3 length: 14 residues. Unmatched junction bases numbered 4, after V lost 4 bases and J lost 2 bases. The CDR3 bases are TGCAGTGCTAATGCGGGGGGGTTCACAGATACGCAGTATTTT. Its translation: CSANAGGFTDTQYF.

This clonotype appeared many times. The chain carries TRBV2 and TRBJ2-2, with D unresolved. Germline CDR1 reads SNHLY; CDR2 reads FYNNEI. There are 14 residues in the CDR3. Between the trimmed V and J ends, which lost 7 bases and 4 bases, there was a span of 13 bases. Written as DNA, the CDR3 is TGTGCCAGCAAGCCACAGAGAGGCACCGGGGAGCTGTTTTTT. It translates to CASKPQRGTGELFF.

Only a few counts were recorded for this clonotype. The CDR3 sequence is CSAGEDSRVYF. The DNA of the CDR3 is TGCAGTGCTGGGGAGGACAGCCGGGTCTACTTC. V usage is TRBV20-1 and J usage is TRBJ2-7; D is tentatively TRBD1 or TRBD2 (6 bases each). This CDR3 is 11 amino acids long. CDR1 is DFQATT and CDR2 is SNEGSKA in the germline V gene (reference sequence). Between the trimmed V and J ends, which lost 5 bases and 13 bases, there was a span of 18 bases.